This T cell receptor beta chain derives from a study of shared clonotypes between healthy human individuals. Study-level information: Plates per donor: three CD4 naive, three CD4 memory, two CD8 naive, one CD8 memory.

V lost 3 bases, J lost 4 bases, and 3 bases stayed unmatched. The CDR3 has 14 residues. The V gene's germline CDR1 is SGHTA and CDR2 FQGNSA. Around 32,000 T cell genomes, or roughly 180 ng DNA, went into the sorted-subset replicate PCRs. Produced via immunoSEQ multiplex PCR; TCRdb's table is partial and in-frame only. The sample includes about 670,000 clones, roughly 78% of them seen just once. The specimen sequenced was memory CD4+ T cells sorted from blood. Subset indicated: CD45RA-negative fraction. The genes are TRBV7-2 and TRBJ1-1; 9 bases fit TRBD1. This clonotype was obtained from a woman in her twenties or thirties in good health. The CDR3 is CASSFRDRVTEAFF. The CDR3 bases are TGTGCCAGCAGCTTCCGGGACAGGGTCACTGAAGCTTTCTTT.